The rows below give T cell receptor beta chains drawn from one sample of a study of T cell responses to AZD1222 COVID-19 vaccine. Sequenced by immunoSEQ multiplex PCR; TCRdb stores in-frame clones only, minus some. Altogether tens of thousands of clones are present, 70% to 90% being singletons, with the ten largest covering more than 25%. The specimen was peripheral blood, collected 28 days after the second AZD1222 dose. Receptor source: an adult who received the AZD1222 COVID-19 vaccine. Each CDR3 is given with its conserved first and last residue. The order of the fields is CDR3 protein, CDR3 DNA, clone size, D gene, V gene, J gene. D genes are given only for firm matches. Clone size appears in some rows only: once, few, many, or a class for an expanded clone.

CDR3: CASISRTSGRNEQFF
DNA: TGTGCCAGCATTTCAAGGACTAGCGGGAGGAATGAGCAGTTCTTC
size: .
D: TRBD2
V: TRBV6-5
J: TRBJ2-1

CDR3: CASSPFTDGNSPLHF
DNA: TGTGCCAGCAGCCCATTCACGGACGGTAATTCACCCCTCCACTTT
size: .
D: .
V: TRBV3-1/TRBV3-2
J: TRBJ1-6

CDR3: CATSKRTGRDYGYTF
DNA: TGTGCCACCAGCAAGCGGACAGGGAGGGACTATGGCTACACCTTC
size: .
D: TRBD1
V: TRBV15
J: TRBJ1-2

CDR3: CASSRLGGVRQPQHF
DNA: TGTGCCAGCAGCCGATTAGGGGGCGTCCGCCAGCCCCAGCATTTT
size: .
D: TRBD1
V: TRBV2
J: TRBJ1-5

CDR3: CASSLAWDGSTNYGYTF
DNA: TGTGCCAGCAGCTTAGCCTGGGACGGATCTACTAACTATGGCTACACCTTC
size: .
D: .
V: TRBV11-3
J: TRBJ1-2

CDR3: CASSQSGARNEQFF
DNA: TGCGCCAGCAGTCAATCGGGGGCCCGCAATGAGCAGTTCTTC
size: .
D: .
V: TRBV23-1
J: TRBJ2-1

CDR3: CASRRQGLRNSPLHF
DNA: TGTGCCAGCAGACGGCAGGGGCTCAGAAATTCACCCCTCCACTTT
size: .
D: .
V: TRBV6-5
J: TRBJ1-6

CDR3: CASSPGTVSYEQYF
DNA: TGTGCCAGCTCACCAGGGACAGTCTCCTACGAGCAGTACTTC
size: .
D: TRBD1
V: TRBV18
J: TRBJ2-7

CDR3: CASSDRTSGRAGYEQYF
DNA: TGTGCCAGCAGTGACCGGACTAGCGGGAGGGCCGGGTACGAGCAGTACTTC
size: .
D: TRBD2
V: TRBV6-1
J: TRBJ2-7

CDR3: CASSFGQGASINYGYTF
DNA: TGTGCCAGCAGCTTCGGACAGGGGGCGAGTATAAACTATGGCTACACCTTC
size: .
D: TRBD1
V: TRBV9
J: TRBJ1-2

CDR3: CASSSGRESTDTQYF
DNA: TGTGCCAGCAGTTCAGGGCGGGAGTCCACAGATACGCAGTATTTT
size: .
D: TRBD2
V: TRBV2
J: TRBJ2-3

CDR3: CSVEVRNAPSTDTQYF
DNA: TGCAGCGTTGAGGTCCGAAATGCCCCTAGCACAGATACGCAGTATTTT
size: .
D: .
V: TRBV29-1
J: TRBJ2-3

CDR3: CASSQAIAASGWNEQFF
DNA: TGCGCCAGCAGCCAAGCAATAGCGGCTAGCGGGTGGAATGAGCAGTTCTTC
size: .
D: TRBD2
V: TRBV4-3
J: TRBJ2-1

CDR3: CAIRNRGNDEQYF
DNA: TGTGCCATCAGGAACAGGGGTAACGACGAGCAGTACTTC
size: .
D: TRBD1
V: TRBV10-3
J: TRBJ2-7

CDR3: CASSIMSPQPQHF
DNA: TGTGCCAGTAGTATTATGAGTCCACAGCCCCAGCATTTT
size: few
D: .
V: TRBV19
J: TRBJ1-5

CDR3: CASSERERETDTQYF
DNA: TGTGCCAGCAGTGAACGGGAGCGGGAAACAGATACGCAGTATTTT
size: .
D: TRBD2
V: TRBV6-1
J: TRBJ2-3

CDR3: CASRTQGSGELFF
DNA: TGTGCCAGCAGGACACAGGGATCCGGGGAGCTGTTTTTT
size: .
D: .
V: TRBV12-3/TRBV12-4
J: TRBJ2-2

CDR3: CATSQLAGSGYTF
DNA: TGTGCCACCAGTCAGCTGGCGGGGTCTGGCTACACCTTC
size: .
D: .
V: TRBV24-1
J: TRBJ1-2

CDR3: CASSLVGRGLYEQYF
DNA: TGTGCCAGCAGCTTGGTCGGCAGGGGGCTTTACGAGCAGTACTTC
size: .
D: TRBD1
V: TRBV5-6
J: TRBJ2-7

CDR3: CASSTGREQYF
DNA: TGTGCCAGCAGCACCGGCCGGGAGCAGTACTTC
size: once
D: .
V: TRBV13
J: TRBJ2-7

CDR3: CASTLRANTEAFF
DNA: TGTGCCAGCACCCTCCGAGCAAACACTGAAGCTTTCTTT
size: .
D: .
V: TRBV7-2
J: TRBJ1-1

CDR3: CASSLARGNGYTF
DNA: TGTGCCAGCAGCCTGGCACGGGGGAACGGCTACACCTTC
size: .
D: .
V: TRBV7-9
J: TRBJ1-2

CDR3: CASSSRLAGGSYNEQFF
DNA: TGTGCCAGCAGCTCAAGACTAGCGGGAGGCTCCTACAATGAGCAGTTCTTC
size: .
D: TRBD2
V: TRBV7-6
J: TRBJ2-1

CDR3: CASMDSFEGYTF
DNA: TGTGCCAGCATGGACTCCTTTGAGGGGTACACCTTC
size: .
D: .
V: TRBV6-5
J: TRBJ1-2

CDR3: CASSPNTDNYGYTF
DNA: TGTGCCAGCAGCCCGAATACAGATAACTATGGCTACACCTTC
size: .
D: .
V: TRBV7-2
J: TRBJ1-2

CDR3: CASSLTSSYTGELFF
DNA: TGTGCCAGCAGCTTGACTAGTTCATACACCGGGGAGCTGTTTTTT
size: once
D: .
V: TRBV7-2
J: TRBJ2-2

CDR3: CASSAGTGDYNEQFF
DNA: TGTGCCAGCAGCGCCGGGACAGGGGACTACAATGAGCAGTTCTTC
size: .
D: TRBD1
V: TRBV9
J: TRBJ2-1

CDR3: CASSQDWDRGMGGELFF
DNA: TGTGCCAGCAGCCAAGATTGGGACAGGGGTATGGGTGGGGAGCTGTTTTTT
size: .
D: TRBD1
V: TRBV3-1/TRBV3-2
J: TRBJ2-2

CDR3: CASSGRGGYTGELFF
DNA: TGTGCCAGCAGTGGAAGGGGGGGATACACCGGGGAGCTGTTTTTT
size: .
D: .
V: TRBV25-1
J: TRBJ2-2

CDR3: CASRVTSGIEEQYF
DNA: TGCGCCAGCAGGGTGACTAGCGGGATAGAGGAGCAGTACTTC
size: .
D: TRBD2
V: TRBV5-1
J: TRBJ2-7

CDR3: CASSLSLGNTIYF
DNA: TGTGCCAGCAGCTTATCGTTGGGAAACACCATATATTTT
size: .
D: .
V: TRBV7-9
J: TRBJ1-3

CDR3: CASSRGTVGNTEAFF
DNA: TGTGCCAGTAGTAGGGGGACGGTCGGTAACACTGAAGCTTTCTTT
size: .
D: .
V: TRBV19
J: TRBJ1-1

CDR3: CSVEDAGGYEQYF
DNA: TGCAGCGTTGAAGATGCAGGTGGATACGAGCAGTACTTC
size: .
D: .
V: TRBV29-1
J: TRBJ2-7

CDR3: CASTGEGWTEAFF
DNA: TGTGCCAGTACCGGGGAGGGATGGACTGAAGCTTTCTTT
size: few
D: .
V: TRBV19
J: TRBJ1-1

CDR3: CASKRDRGREETQYF
DNA: TGTGCCAGCAAACGGGACAGGGGTAGGGAAGAGACCCAGTACTTC
size: .
D: TRBD1
V: TRBV7-6
J: TRBJ2-5

CDR3: CATSRDILNTGELFF
DNA: TGTGCCACCTCCCGGGACATACTTAACACCGGGGAGCTGTTTTTT
size: .
D: .
V: TRBV19
J: TRBJ2-2

CDR3: CASRSQGAGAFF
DNA: TGTGCCAGCAGATCACAGGGGGCGGGGGCTTTCTTT
size: .
D: TRBD1
V: TRBV7-9
J: TRBJ1-1

CDR3: CASSFGQGRETQYF
DNA: TGCGCCAGCAGCTTCGGACAGGGCCGGGAGACCCAGTACTTC
size: .
D: TRBD1
V: TRBV5-1
J: TRBJ2-5

CDR3: CASSFTVRQGRNSPLHF
DNA: TGTGCCAGCAGTTTCACAGTGCGACAGGGGAGGAATTCACCCCTCCACTTT
size: .
D: TRBD1
V: TRBV27
J: TRBJ1-6

CDR3: CASSEDTGTSGSSDTQYF
DNA: TGTGCCAGCAGTGAAGACACCGGGACTAGCGGGAGTTCAGATACGCAGTATTTT
size: .
D: TRBD2
V: TRBV6-1
J: TRBJ2-3

CDR3: CSAGDVGANVLTF
DNA: TGCAGCGCTGGGGACGTTGGGGCCAACGTCCTGACTTTC
size: .
D: .
V: TRBV29-1
J: TRBJ2-6

CDR3: CASIRDRVLAGVGEQYF
DNA: TGTGCCAGCATTCGGGACAGAGTTTTAGCGGGAGTTGGGGAGCAGTACTTC
size: .
D: TRBD2
V: TRBV6-6
J: TRBJ2-7

CDR3: CASSLSGREQFF
DNA: TGTGCCAGCAGTTTGTCAGGGCGTGAGCAGTTCTTC
size: .
D: .
V: TRBV12-3/TRBV12-4
J: TRBJ2-1

CDR3: CASSAVVEFTGELFF
DNA: TGTGCCAGCAGCGCAGTAGTAGAGTTCACCGGGGAGCTGTTTTTT
size: .
D: .
V: TRBV7-8
J: TRBJ2-2

CDR3: CASSPNPTEPTGYTF
DNA: TGTGCCAGCTCACCCAACCCGACGGAGCCCACGGGCTACACCTTC
size: .
D: .
V: TRBV18
J: TRBJ1-2

CDR3: CASSIATRYNEQFF
DNA: TGTGCCAGCAGCATAGCGACACGATACAATGAGCAGTTCTTC
size: .
D: .
V: TRBV9
J: TRBJ2-1

CDR3: CASSTQGGSNYGYTF
DNA: TGTGCCAGCAGCACCCAAGGGGGGTCTAACTATGGCTACACCTTC
size: .
D: .
V: TRBV9
J: TRBJ1-2

CDR3: CASSIRGGEKNEQYF
DNA: TGTGCCAGTAGTATCAGGGGAGGAGAAAAAAACGAGCAGTACTTC
size: .
D: .
V: TRBV19
J: TRBJ2-7

CDR3: CASSSGQGRGYGYTF
DNA: TGTGCCAGCAGCTCCGGACAGGGACGAGGGTATGGCTACACCTTC
size: few
D: TRBD1
V: TRBV3-1/TRBV3-2
J: TRBJ1-2

CDR3: CASSIAAGGSYEQYF
DNA: TGTGCCAGTAGTATAGCGGCAGGGGGATCCTACGAGCAGTACTTC
size: .
D: TRBD1
V: TRBV19
J: TRBJ2-7

CDR3: CASSLVGFSETQYF
DNA: TGTGCCAGCAGCCTTGTTGGGTTTTCAGAGACCCAGTACTTC
size: once
D: .
V: TRBV5-4
J: TRBJ2-5

CDR3: CASSIGRLAGRETQYF
DNA: TGTGCCAGTAGTATAGGTAGACTAGCGGGTCGAGAGACCCAGTACTTC
size: .
D: TRBD2
V: TRBV19
J: TRBJ2-5

CDR3: CASSSFSGRMEETQYF
DNA: TGTGCCAGCAGCTCTTTTAGCGGGAGGATGGAGGAGACCCAGTACTTC
size: .
D: TRBD2
V: TRBV7-8
J: TRBJ2-5

CDR3: CASSLGGGSNQPQHF
DNA: TGTGCCAGTAGTCTCGGTGGTGGGAGCAATCAGCCCCAGCATTTT
size: .
D: .
V: TRBV19
J: TRBJ1-5